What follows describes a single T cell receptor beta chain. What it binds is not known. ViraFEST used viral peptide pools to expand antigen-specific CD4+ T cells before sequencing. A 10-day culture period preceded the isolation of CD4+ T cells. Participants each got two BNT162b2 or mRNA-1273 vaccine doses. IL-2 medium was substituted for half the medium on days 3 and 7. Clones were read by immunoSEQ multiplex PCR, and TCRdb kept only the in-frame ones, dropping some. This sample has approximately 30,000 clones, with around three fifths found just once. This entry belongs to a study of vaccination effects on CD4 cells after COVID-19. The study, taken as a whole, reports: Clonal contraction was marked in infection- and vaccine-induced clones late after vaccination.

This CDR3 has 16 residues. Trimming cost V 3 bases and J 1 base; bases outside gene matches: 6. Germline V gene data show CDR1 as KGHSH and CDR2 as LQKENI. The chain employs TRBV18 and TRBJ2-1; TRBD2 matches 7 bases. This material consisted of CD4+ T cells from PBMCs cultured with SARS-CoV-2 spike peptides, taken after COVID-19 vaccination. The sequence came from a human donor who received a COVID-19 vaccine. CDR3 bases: TGTGCCAGCTCACCCGCCGGGGGAGGGTCCTACAATGAGCAGTTCTTC. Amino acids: CASSPAGGGSYNEQFF.